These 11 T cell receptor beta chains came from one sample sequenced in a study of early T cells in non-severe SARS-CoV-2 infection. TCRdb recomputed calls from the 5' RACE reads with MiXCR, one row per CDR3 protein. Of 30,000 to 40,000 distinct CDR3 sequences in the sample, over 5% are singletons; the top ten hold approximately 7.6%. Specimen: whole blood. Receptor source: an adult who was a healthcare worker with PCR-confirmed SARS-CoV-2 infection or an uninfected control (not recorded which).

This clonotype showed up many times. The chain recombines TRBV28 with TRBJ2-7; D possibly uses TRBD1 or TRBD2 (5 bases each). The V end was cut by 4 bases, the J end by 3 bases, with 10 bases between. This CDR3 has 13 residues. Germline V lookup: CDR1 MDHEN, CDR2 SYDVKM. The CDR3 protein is CASSSQGRYEQYF. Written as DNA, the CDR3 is TGTGCCAGCAGTTCCCAGGGACGCTACGAGCAGTACTTC.

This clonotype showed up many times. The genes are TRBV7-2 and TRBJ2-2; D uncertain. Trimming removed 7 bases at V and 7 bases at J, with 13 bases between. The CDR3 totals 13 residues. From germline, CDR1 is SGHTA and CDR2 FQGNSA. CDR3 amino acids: CASTSLGFGELFF. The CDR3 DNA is TGTGCCAGCACCTCCTTGGGGTTCGGGGAGCTGTTTTTT.

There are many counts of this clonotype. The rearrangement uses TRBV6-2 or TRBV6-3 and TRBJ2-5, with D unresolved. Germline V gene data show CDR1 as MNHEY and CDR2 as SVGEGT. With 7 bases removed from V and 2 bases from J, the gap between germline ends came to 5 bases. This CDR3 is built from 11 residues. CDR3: CASKEQETQYF. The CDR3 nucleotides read TGTGCCAGCAAGGAGCAAGAGACCCAGTACTTC.

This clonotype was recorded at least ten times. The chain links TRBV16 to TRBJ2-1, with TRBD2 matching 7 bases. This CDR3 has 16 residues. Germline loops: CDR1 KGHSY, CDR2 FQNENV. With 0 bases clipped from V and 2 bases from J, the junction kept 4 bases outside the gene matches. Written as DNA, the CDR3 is TGTGCCAGCAGCCAATCCGGGACTAAGGCCTACAATGAGCAGTTCTTC. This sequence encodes CASSQSGTKAYNEQFF.

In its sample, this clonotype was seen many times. The CDR3 here is CASSASTATNEKLFF. The CDR3 bases are TGTGCCAGCAGTGCGTCGACCGCAACTAATGAAAAACTGTTTTTT. This chain connects TRBV27 to TRBJ1-4, with D unclear. The V gene's germline CDR1 is MNHEY and CDR2 SMNVEV (reference sequence). This CDR3 has 15 amino acids. Trimming cost V 5 bases and J 0 bases, with 10 bases left between them.

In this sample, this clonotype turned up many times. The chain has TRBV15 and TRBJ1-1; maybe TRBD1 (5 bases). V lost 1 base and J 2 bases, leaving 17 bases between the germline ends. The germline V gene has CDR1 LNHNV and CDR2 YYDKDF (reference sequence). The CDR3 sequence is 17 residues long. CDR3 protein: CATSRVQLGDINTEAFF. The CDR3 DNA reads TGTGCCACCAGCAGAGTACAATTAGGGGATATCAACACTGAAGCTTTCTTT.

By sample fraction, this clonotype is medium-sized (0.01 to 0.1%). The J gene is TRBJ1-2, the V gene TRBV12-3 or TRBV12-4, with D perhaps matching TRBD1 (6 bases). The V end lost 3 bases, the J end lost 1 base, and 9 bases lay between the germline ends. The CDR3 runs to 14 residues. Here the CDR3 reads CASSFGTSNYGYTF. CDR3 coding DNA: TGTGCCAGCAGTTTCGGGACAAGTAACTATGGCTACACCTTC.

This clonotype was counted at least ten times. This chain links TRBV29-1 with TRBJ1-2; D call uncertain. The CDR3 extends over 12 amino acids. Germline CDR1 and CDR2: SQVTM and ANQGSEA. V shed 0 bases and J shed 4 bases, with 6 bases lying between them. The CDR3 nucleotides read TGCAGCGTTGAAGACGTCCCCTATGGCTACACCTTC. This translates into CSVEDVPYGYTF.

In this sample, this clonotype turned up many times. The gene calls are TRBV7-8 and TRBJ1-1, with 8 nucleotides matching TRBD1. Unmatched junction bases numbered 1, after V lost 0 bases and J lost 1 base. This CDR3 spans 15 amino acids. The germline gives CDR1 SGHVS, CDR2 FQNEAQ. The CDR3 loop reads CASSLAGTGNTEAFF. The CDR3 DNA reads TGTGCCAGCAGCTTAGCTGGGACAGGGAACACTGAAGCTTTCTTT.

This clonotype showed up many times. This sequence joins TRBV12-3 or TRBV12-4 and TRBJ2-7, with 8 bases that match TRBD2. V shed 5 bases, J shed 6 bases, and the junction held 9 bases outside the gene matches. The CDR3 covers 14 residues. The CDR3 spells CASSVTGTRSEQYF. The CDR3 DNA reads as TGTGCCAGCAGTGTCACCGGGACTAGATCCGAGCAGTACTTC.

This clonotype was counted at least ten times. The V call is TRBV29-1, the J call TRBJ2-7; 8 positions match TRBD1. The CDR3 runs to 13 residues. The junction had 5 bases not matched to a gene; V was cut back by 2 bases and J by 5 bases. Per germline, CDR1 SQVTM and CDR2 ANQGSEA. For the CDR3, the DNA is TGCAGCGTTGAAAGGACAGGGTACCACGAGCAGTACTTC. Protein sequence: CSVERTGYHEQYF.